The clone carrying this T cell receptor (beta chain) was seen once. These data originate in a study of T cell responses to AZD1222 COVID-19 vaccine. The protocol was immunoSEQ multiplex PCR, while the TCRdb copy is restricted to in-frame clones and leaves out a portion. The table includes 200,000 or so clones, 85% to 95% detected once. This sample comprised peripheral blood, obtained 28 days after the second AZD1222 dose. The TCR comes from an adult who received the AZD1222 COVID-19 vaccine.

The CDR3 loop reads CASSSTGTGVSPLHF. The CDR3 DNA follows: TGTGCCAGCAGCTCAACTGGGACAGGGGTCTCACCCCTCCACTTT. The V call is TRBV11-1, the J call TRBJ1-6; 10 nucleotides match TRBD1. The V and J ends lost 4 bases and 10 bases, in that order; junction bases with no gene match: 7. This CDR3 spans 15 amino acids. Looked up from germline, CDR1 is SGHAT and CDR2 is FQDESV (reference sequence). The whole variable domain, filled in from reference TRBV11-1 and TRBJ1-6, reads EAEVAQSPRYKITEKSQAVAFWCDPISGHATLYWYRQILGQGPELLVQFQDESVVDDSQLPKDRFSAERLKGVDSTLKIQPAELGDSAMYLCASSSTGTGVSPLHFGNGTRLTVT.